This is a list of T cell receptor beta chains from one sample in a study of blood T cell repertoires in COVID-19. Assay used: immunoSEQ multiplex PCR; TCRdb lists only in-frame clones, some missing. The sample records about 200,000 clones, around 86% being singletons. The specimen was peripheral blood. The origin of the receptors is a woman aged 50 to 60 with COVID-19, enrolled during active disease. Both conserved end residues are part of each CDR3.

J gene: TRBJ1-1
V gene: TRBV19
CDR3 protein: CATRTGGNTEAFF

J gene: TRBJ2-3
V gene: TRBV9
CDR3 protein: CASSRSGGSTDTQYF

J gene: TRBJ1-1
V gene: TRBV28
CDR3 protein: CASSLTGNRDEAFF

J gene: TRBJ2-3
V gene: TRBV5-6
CDR3 protein: CASSLVGQQKPFSTDTQYF

J gene: TRBJ2-2
V gene: TRBV7-3
CDR3 protein: CASSWGRKGTGELFF

J gene: TRBJ2-2
V gene: TRBV11-2
CDR3 protein: CASSLKLSGGVDTGELFF

J gene: TRBJ2-5
V gene: TRBV5-1
CDR3 protein: CASSSGQETQYF

J gene: TRBJ1-5
V gene: TRBV24-1
CDR3 protein: CATSPGTVLNQPQHF

J gene: TRBJ2-5
V gene: TRBV14
CDR3 protein: CASSQVRYQETQYF

J gene: TRBJ2-7
V gene: TRBV6-6
CDR3 protein: CASSLPHRGYYEQYF

J gene: TRBJ1-3
V gene: TRBV10-3
CDR3 protein: CAISDVSGNTIYF

J gene: TRBJ1-5
V gene: TRBV21-1
CDR3 protein: CASSTQGYNQPQHF

J gene: TRBJ2-1
V gene: TRBV5-6
CDR3 protein: CASSLVPAGEQFF

J gene: TRBJ2-5
V gene: TRBV19
CDR3 protein: CASSNRGGPETQYF

J gene: TRBJ1-1
V gene: TRBV30
CDR3 protein: CAWTPTRVAMNTEAFF

J gene: TRBJ1-5
V gene: TRBV19
CDR3 protein: CASRGDRTQPQHF

J gene: TRBJ2-2
V gene: TRBV24-1
CDR3 protein: CATSDLRGQGTAGELFF

J gene: TRBJ1-3
V gene: TRBV24-1
CDR3 protein: CATSDSREGISGNTIYF

J gene: TRBJ2-1
V gene: TRBV5-4
CDR3 protein: CASSLEGQGYNEQFF

J gene: TRBJ1-5
V gene: TRBV19
CDR3 protein: CASTAFGQSNQPQHF

J gene: TRBJ2-1
V gene: TRBV9
CDR3 protein: CASSVGAGRNNEQFF

J gene: TRBJ2-3
V gene: TRBV3-1/TRBV3-2
CDR3 protein: CASSQDATGWNTQYF

J gene: TRBJ1-6
V gene: TRBV7-2
CDR3 protein: CASSLAGGWTGSVTPLHF

J gene: TRBJ2-3
V gene: TRBV9
CDR3 protein: CASSVGLDSRTSTDTQYF

J gene: TRBJ2-7
V gene: TRBV11-2
CDR3 protein: CASSLYDEQYF

J gene: TRBJ2-5
V gene: TRBV15
CDR3 protein: CATSREGQGQGWETQYF

J gene: TRBJ1-2
V gene: TRBV28
CDR3 protein: CASIGGRGTKGYTF

J gene: TRBJ1-1
V gene: TRBV30
CDR3 protein: CASQRQGNTEAFF

J gene: TRBJ2-7
V gene: TRBV12-3/TRBV12-4
CDR3 protein: CASRGGVYEQYF

J gene: TRBJ1-3
V gene: TRBV2
CDR3 protein: CASSGLSSGNTIYF

J gene: TRBJ1-1
V gene: TRBV3-1/TRBV3-2
CDR3 protein: CASSPWGWRRTNTEAFF

J gene: TRBJ1-2
V gene: TRBV18
CDR3 protein: CASSPTGTGNSEYTF

J gene: TRBJ2-1
V gene: TRBV3-1/TRBV3-2
CDR3 protein: CASSQDPTHNEQFF

J gene: TRBJ1-2
V gene: TRBV11-3
CDR3 protein: CTSSLVVGDGYTF

J gene: TRBJ2-5
V gene: TRBV29-1
CDR3 protein: CSVGKGGKTQYF

J gene: TRBJ1-3
V gene: TRBV5-6
CDR3 protein: CASSLEGGLGSGNTIYF

J gene: TRBJ1-1
V gene: TRBV5-1
CDR3 protein: CASSSGQGTYTEAFF

J gene: TRBJ1-6
V gene: TRBV6-1
CDR3 protein: CASSAALAGVPNSPLHF

J gene: TRBJ1-4
V gene: TRBV9
CDR3 protein: CASSVTGDGEKLFF

J gene: TRBJ1-2
V gene: TRBV6-2/TRBV6-3
CDR3 protein: CASSPVPYGDYGYTF

J gene: TRBJ1-1
V gene: TRBV5-6
CDR3 protein: CASSLGLWNTEAFF

J gene: TRBJ1-5
V gene: TRBV7-2
CDR3 protein: CASSSSGLGQPQHF

J gene: TRBJ2-6
V gene: TRBV5-1
CDR3 protein: CASSLVAGGSSGANVLTF

J gene: TRBJ1-1
V gene: TRBV27
CDR3 protein: CASSRTGRTEAFF

J gene: TRBJ2-7
V gene: TRBV7-2
CDR3 protein: CASSAGLQSSYEQYF

J gene: TRBJ1-1
V gene: TRBV7-9
CDR3 protein: CASRARQHTEAFF

J gene: TRBJ2-5
V gene: TRBV24-1
CDR3 protein: CATGERGQETQYF

J gene: TRBJ2-4
V gene: TRBV6-2/TRBV6-3
CDR3 protein: CASSPLRGVNSLAKNIQYF

J gene: TRBJ2-3
V gene: TRBV27
CDR3 protein: CASSLGLAGDTQYF

J gene: TRBJ2-1
V gene: TRBV9
CDR3 protein: CASSGSGAGLAGGPSNEQFF

J gene: TRBJ2-2
V gene: TRBV21-1
CDR3 protein: CASSKAPAGSNTGELFF

J gene: TRBJ1-1
V gene: TRBV4-1
CDR3 protein: CASSPPWGGEKAEAFF

J gene: TRBJ1-6
V gene: TRBV3-1/TRBV3-2
CDR3 protein: CASSQADNSPLHF

J gene: TRBJ1-5
V gene: TRBV19
CDR3 protein: CASSPGQRLRPQHF